Presented here are 23 T cell receptor beta chains from one specimen sequenced in a study of graft-versus-host responses after intestinal transplantation. Data came from immunoSEQ multiplex PCR; TCRdb stores just in-frame clones and leaves some out. This table has 30,000 to 45,000 clones, roughly 87% appearing once. The material sequenced was PBMCs, taken roughly 34 months after transplant. Every receptor here comes from a human patient who received an intestinal transplant, so some T cells may come from the graft donor.

J is TRBJ2-3 and V is TRBV7-3, with D uncertain. This CDR3 spans 13 amino acids. The germline CDR1 and CDR2 sequences are SGHTA and FQGTGA. V was trimmed by 5 bases and J by 6 bases, leaving 12 bases between them. CDR3 nucleotide sequence: TGTGCCAGCAGCCGTTTCGCCCGGGATACGCAGTATTTT. It specifies CASSRFARDTQYF. Using reference TRBV7-3 and TRBJ2-3 for the parts outside the CDR3, the full variable domain is GAGVSQTPSNKVTEKGKYVELRCDPISGHTALYWYRQSLGQGPEFLIYFQGTGAADDSGLPNDRFFAVRPEGSVSTLKIQRTERGDSAVYLCASSRFARDTQYFGPGTRLTVL.

This chain joins TRBV4-1 and TRBJ2-1, with 9 bases fitting TRBD1. The length of the CDR3 is 15 residues. Unmatched junction bases numbered 10, after V lost 4 bases and J lost 9 bases. From germline, CDR1 is MGHRA and CDR2 YSYEKL. The CDR3 loop is CASSPHPQGAGEQFF. CDR3 DNA sequence: TGCGCCAGCAGCCCACACCCACAGGGGGCGGGTGAGCAGTTCTTC.

This clone was seen only once. V gene TRBV25-1 combines with J gene TRBJ2-1; a weak D match, TRBD2 (6 bases). Germline V lookup: CDR1 MGHDK, CDR2 SYGVNS. This CDR3 has 15 residues. Trimming removed 7 bases from V and 2 bases from J, with 15 bases in between. The CDR3 DNA follows: TGTGCCAGCAAAGGTCGAGAGCGGGCCTACAATGAGCAGTTCTTC. Translated: CASKGRERAYNEQFF. Together with reference TRBV25-1 and TRBJ2-1, the CDR3 gives the full variable domain: EADIYQTPRYLVIGTGKKITLECSQTMGHDKMYWYQQDPGMELHLIHYSYGVNSTEKGDLSSESTVSRIRTEHFPLTLESARPSHTSQYLCASKGRERAYNEQFFGPGTRLTVL.

The DNA of the CDR3 is TGTGCCAGTAGTATCTTCAATCAGCCCCAGCATTTT. Its translation: CASSIFNQPQHF. The V gene is TRBV19, the J gene TRBJ1-5; no definite D call. CDR3 length: 12 residues. Per germline, CDR1 LNHDA and CDR2 SQIVND (reference sequence). Trimming removed 3 bases at V and 3 bases at J, with 3 bases between.

The gene calls are TRBV28 and TRBJ1-1; weak D call: TRBD1 (5 bases). Trimming pared 4 bases from V and 3 bases from J, leaving 18 bases between. The germline CDR1 and CDR2 sequences are MDHEN and SYDVKM. The CDR3 sequence is 16 residues long. This chain's CDR3 is CASSSIPRDGYTEAFF. In DNA, the CDR3 is TGTGCCAGCAGTTCCATCCCCAGGGACGGGTACACTGAAGCTTTCTTT.

This sequence joins TRBV6-5 and TRBJ1-2; 11 bases line up with TRBD1. Germline V gives CDR1 MNHEY, CDR2 SVGAGI. The CDR3 contains 14 residues. V gave up 2 bases and J gave up 7 bases; unmatched junction bases: 3. The CDR3 DNA is TGTGCCAGCAGTTACGGGGGACAGGGGGTTGGCTACACCTTC. It is translated as CASSYGGQGVGYTF.

This chain links TRBV9 with TRBJ2-3, with unresolved D. The CDR3 loop spans 17 amino acids. Germline values: CDR1 SGDLS, CDR2 YYNGEE. V dropped 0 bases and J dropped 0 bases, with 14 bases sitting between them. The CDR3 is CASSVEWLRSSTDTQYF. The CDR3 DNA reads as TGTGCCAGCAGCGTAGAGTGGCTGCGATCTAGCACAGATACGCAGTATTTT.

This chain uses TRBV6-4 with TRBJ2-2; TRBD2 matches at 11 bases. There are 19 residues in the CDR3. J was trimmed by 6 bases and V by 0 bases; bases with no gene match: 12. CDR1 MRHNA and CDR2 SNTAGT come from the germline V gene. The CDR3 nucleotides read TGTGCCAGCAGTGACTCGGGTAGCGGGGGGGTATCTTTGGCCGGGGAGCTGTTTTTT. This sequence encodes CASSDSGSGGVSLAGELFF.

The CDR3 DNA follows: TGTGCCAGCAGCTTATATGGGCCGAACACCGGGGAGCTGTTTTTT. Amino acids: CASSLYGPNTGELFF. The rearrangement links TRBV7-9 to TRBJ2-2; D is undetermined. V was shortened by 2 bases and J by 0 bases, with 7 bases between the two germline ends. Germline V lookup: CDR1 SEHNR, CDR2 FQNEAQ (reference sequence). CDR3 length equals 15 residues.

The V and J genes are TRBV7-9 and TRBJ1-4, with D uncertain. CDR1 is SEHNR, CDR2 FQNEAQ, per germline (reference sequence). This CDR3 is 15 amino acids long. V gave up 1 base and J gave up 6 bases, with 12 bases separating them. The CDR3 DNA is TGTGCCAGCAGCTTAGGCTGGGGATGGGATGAAAAACTGTTTTTT. Translating gives CASSLGWGWDEKLFF.

The chain couples TRBV18 to TRBJ1-1; D might be TRBD1 (6 bases). CDR3 size: 13 residues. Trimming took off 4 bases at V and 7 bases at J, with 13 bases between the two ends. Per the germline V gene, CDR1 is KGHSH and CDR2 is LQKENI. In DNA form, the CDR3 reads TGTGCCAGCTCACTAAATTTAGGGGGTGAAGCTTTCTTT. It codes for CASSLNLGGEAFF.

The chain links TRBV7-2 to TRBJ2-3; D remains ambiguous. Germline V gene sequence: CDR1 SGHTA, CDR2 FQGNSA. V was trimmed by 4 bases and J by 9 bases, leaving 11 bases between them. The CDR3 consists of 12 residues. CDR3 in amino acids: CASSSYDSTQYF. The CDR3 coding sequence is TGTGCCAGCAGCTCTTACGACTCCACGCAGTATTTT.

This rearrangement joins TRBV29-1 to TRBJ2-2; 8 bases align to TRBD2. Per germline, CDR1 SQVTM and CDR2 ANQGSEA. There are 14 residues in the CDR3. V shed 4 bases, J shed 5 bases, and the junction held 6 bases outside the gene matches. The CDR3 DNA reads as TGCAGCGTTGTGGGGACTAGTTTAACCGGGGAGCTGTTTTTT. Protein: CSVVGTSLTGELFF.

This chain joins TRBV4-1 and TRBJ2-7; 12 positions match TRBD2. CDR1 and CDR2 (germline): MGHRA, YSYEKL. The CDR3 is made up of 15 amino acids. Germline trimming cut 0 bases from V and 6 bases from J; bases unmatched to any gene: 3. The CDR3 reads CASSQDTSGRLEQYF. The CDR3 DNA follows: TGCGCCAGCAGCCAAGACACTAGCGGGAGGCTCGAGCAGTACTTC.

The V and J genes are TRBV6-1 and TRBJ1-1; 8 bases are a match to TRBD1. The CDR3 has 10 residues. V trimming: 9 bases; J trimming: 11 bases; junction bases outside the gene matches: 5. Germline CDR1 reads MNHNS; CDR2 reads SASEGT. CDR3 bases: TGTGCCAGTACAGGGGGGTTGGCTTTCTTT. Translating gives CASTGGLAFF.

This clone has just one count. The chain links TRBV4-3 to TRBJ2-7; 8 bases map to TRBD2. V trimming: 2 bases; J trimming: 3 bases; junction bases outside the gene matches: 3. This CDR3 contains 14 residues. Germline assignment: CDR1 LGHNA and CDR2 YSLEER. CDR3 protein: CASSQSAGGYEQYF. The DNA for the CDR3 is TGCGCCAGCAGCCAATCGGCGGGAGGCTACGAGCAGTACTTC.

This sequence joins TRBV4-1 and TRBJ2-2; tentatively, D is TRBD2 (6 bases). Trimming took off 4 bases at V and 0 bases at J, with 9 bases between the two ends. CDR3 length: 15 residues. Germline-derived CDR1 and CDR2 are MGHRA and YSYEKL. The CDR3 is CASSRGTANTGELFF. CDR3 in DNA: TGCGCCAGCAGCCGCGGGACGGCGAACACCGGGGAGCTGTTTTTT.

This clone is a singleton in its sample. The chain is built from TRBV29-1 and TRBJ2-7; D gene unclear. Trimming shortened V by 6 bases and J by 6 bases, and 9 bases separated the two germline ends. The germline V gene has CDR1 SQVTM and CDR2 ANQGSEA. The CDR3 is 10 amino acids. Written as DNA, the CDR3 is TGCAGCGTGGAGTTCGGCGAGCAGTACTTC. Encoded protein: CSVEFGEQYF.

To note about this clone: One end of the junction is discordant with germline, which a read error may explain. Other DNA sequences from this sample encode an identical CDR3 as well. The rearrangement uses TRBV28 and TRBJ1-1; D perhaps matches TRBD1 (6 bases). Per the germline V gene, CDR1 is MDHEN and CDR2 is SYDVKM. The CDR3 extends over 15 amino acids. The CDR3 nucleotides are TGTGCCAGCAGTCCCGACAGGAGAAGGTTGGCTGAAGCCTTCTTT. Protein product: CASSPDRRRLAEAFF.

This clone turned up a few times. V is TRBV6-1 and J is TRBJ2-2; maybe TRBD1 (5 bases). The germline V gene encodes CDR1 MNHNS and CDR2 SASEGT. Between the trimmed V and J ends, which lost 3 bases and 3 bases, there was a span of 17 bases. CDR3 length: 17 amino acids. The CDR3 sequence: CASSDEDPGFHTGELFF. The CDR3, as DNA: TGTGCCAGCAGTGACGAAGACCCAGGGTTTCACACCGGGGAGCTGTTTTTT.

The CDR3 protein is CSVELRQGAIEAFF. The DNA of the CDR3 is TGCAGCGTTGAGTTGCGACAGGGGGCGATTGAAGCTTTCTTT. The chain couples TRBV29-1 to TRBJ1-1; 10 bases align to TRBD1. J gave up 7 bases and V 3 bases, and 8 bases lay outside the gene matches. This CDR3 has 14 amino acids. Germline V CDR1 and CDR2: SQVTM, ANQGSEA. Based on the CDR3 plus reference TRBV29-1 and TRBJ1-1, the full variable domain is SAVISQKPSRDICQRGTSLTIQCQVDSQVTMMFWYRQQPGQSLTLIATANQGSEATYESGFVIDKFPISRPNLTFSTLTVSNMSPEDSSIYLCSVELRQGAIEAFFGQGTRLTVV.

This chain joins TRBV15 and TRBJ2-7; D call uncertain. The CDR3 is made up of 14 amino acids. The ends were cut back, 5 bases at V and 1 base at J, with 12 bases in the middle. The V gene's germline CDR1 is LNHNV and CDR2 YYDKDF (reference sequence). The CDR3: CATSPRAGSYEQYF. Written as DNA, the CDR3 is TGTGCCACCAGCCCCCGGGCCGGATCCTACGAGCAGTACTTC.

The CDR3 sequence is CASSLLRGGRETQYF. The CDR3 DNA follows: TGTGCCAGCAGCTTATTGCGGGGGGGCCGGGAGACCCAGTACTTC. This chain uses TRBV7-2 with TRBJ2-5, with 9 bases aligning to TRBD2. Germline CDR1 and CDR2: SGHTA and FQGNSA. This CDR3 is built from 15 residues. The V and J ends lost 2 bases and 5 bases, in that order; junction bases with no gene match: 6. Full variable domain (remainder filled in from reference TRBV7-2 and TRBJ2-5): GAGVSQSPSNKVTEKGKDVELRCDPISGHTALYWYRQSLGQGLEFLIYFQGNSAPDKSGLPSDRFSAERTGGSVSTLTIQRTQQEDSAVYLCASSLLRGGRETQYFGPGTRLLVL.